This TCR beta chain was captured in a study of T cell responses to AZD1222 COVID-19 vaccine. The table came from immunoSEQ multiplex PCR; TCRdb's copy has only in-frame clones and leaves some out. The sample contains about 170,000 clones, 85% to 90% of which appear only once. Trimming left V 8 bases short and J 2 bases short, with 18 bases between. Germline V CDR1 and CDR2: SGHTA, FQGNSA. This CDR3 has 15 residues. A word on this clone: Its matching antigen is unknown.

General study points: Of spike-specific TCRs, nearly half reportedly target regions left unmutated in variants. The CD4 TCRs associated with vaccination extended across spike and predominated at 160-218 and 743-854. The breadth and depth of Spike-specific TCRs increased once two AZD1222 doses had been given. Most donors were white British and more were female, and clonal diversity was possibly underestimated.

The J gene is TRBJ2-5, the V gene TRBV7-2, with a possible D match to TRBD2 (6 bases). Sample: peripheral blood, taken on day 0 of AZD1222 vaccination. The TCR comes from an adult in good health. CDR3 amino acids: CASGSGWRAQETQYF. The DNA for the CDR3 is TGTGCCAGCGGATCAGGGTGGAGGGCGCAAGAGACCCAGTACTTC.